The T cell receptor beta chain described here comes from a study of shared clonotypes between healthy human individuals. In the study overall: Three CD4 naive, three CD4 memory, two CD8 naive and one CD8 memory plate were used per donor.

CD45RA+ naive and CD45RA-negative memory subsets were separated from CD4+ cells. Assay execution took place at the deep level. Authors' methods: In the immunoSEQ data, sequences were junction-only and lacked quality scores, so filtering differed. Only in-frame clones appear in the TCRdb table, and some are missing; sequencing was by immunoSEQ multiplex PCR. V and J calls and clone size are those listed in that table; D and trimming were worked out from the DNA. The table has 950,000 to 1,100,000 clones, about 70% seen once. Per the germline V gene, CDR1 is SGHTA and CDR2 is FQGNSA. V was cut by 3 bases and J by 2 bases, with 12 bases left in between. The CDR3 has 15 residues.

Sequenced input: memory CD4+ T cells sorted from blood. Subset of the sample: CD45RA-negative fraction. The chain links TRBV7-2 to TRBJ2-3; D is uncertain. This clonotype was sampled from a man between 18 and 29 years old in good health. CDR3 bases: TGTGCCAGCAGCTTGGTGGACCTTGACACAGATACGCAGTATTTT. This codes for CASSLVDLDTDTQYF.